A selection of T cell receptor beta chains follows, all from one sample in a study of T cell repertoires in cytomegalovirus infection. These receptors' targets are unknown. One entry per CDR3 protein, called by TCRdb with MiXCR from the reads. The table lists around 750,000 distinct CDR3 sequences, about 33% of them singletons. The sample consisted of cultured CD8+ T cells from PBMCs, taken from culture after CMV antigen stimulation. The receptors originated from a human donor in good health (CMV status not recorded). Some clones in this sample may be carry-over from other donors' samples. The CDR3 runs from the conserved cysteine through the conserved F or W. Each record gives: V gene, J gene, CDR3 protein.

TRBV11-1	TRBJ2-1	CASSFVSVYPGGNEQFF
TRBV7-2	TRBJ2-2	CASTLAGGFGELFF
TRBV12-3/TRBV12-4	TRBJ2-1	CASSSNYEQFF
TRBV28	TRBJ2-3	CASSSDEPQAGGSTDTQYF
TRBV12-3/TRBV12-4	TRBJ2-2	CASSPGPPGTGELFF
TRBV6-6	TRBJ1-1	CASTPERRATEAFF
TRBV27	TRBJ1-5	CASSPIQGRNQPQHF
TRBV7-6	TRBJ1-2	CASSLEGGGRNGYTF
TRBV27	TRBJ2-7	CASSLTGGYEQYF
TRBV15	TRBJ2-3	CATSNQAGADTQYF
TRBV7-9	TRBJ2-5	CASSLGGDPQETQYF
TRBV7-9	TRBJ1-1	CASSPIRPEAFF
TRBV11-2	TRBJ2-5	CASSGAGGQETQYF
TRBV10-1	TRBJ2-7	CASSEGRKGDYGQYF
TRBV7-9	TRBJ1-2	CASSLTMEPKAFPRGYTF
TRBV10-3	TRBJ2-5	CAISESTSGVETQYF
TRBV2	TRBJ1-2	CATLGEVFIYGYTF
TRBV5-4	TRBJ2-5	CASSIGLASQETQYF
TRBV6-5	TRBJ2-7	CASSYEGIHYEQYF
TRBV7-6	TRBJ1-3	CASSLAQSARGNTIYF
TRBV7-9	TRBJ1-6	CASSEAFIGGISPLHF
TRBV7-6	TRBJ2-1	CASSLLLAGLYNEQFF
TRBV7-9	TRBJ2-2	CASSRPGGNTGELFF
TRBV24-1	TRBJ2-1	CATSDRGTGRKDEQFF
TRBV12-3/TRBV12-4	TRBJ1-3	CASSSRAIGNTIYF
TRBV6-6	TRBJ1-1	CASTPGPRIMNTEAFF
TRBV7-2	TRBJ2-1	CASSSLGGAYNEQFF
TRBV12-3/TRBV12-4	TRBJ1-2	CASSLTGEEDYGYTF
TRBV5-1	TRBJ1-5	CASSLEVRDANQPQHF
TRBV29-1	TRBJ1-5	CSACTGTENQPQHF
TRBV19	TRBJ2-3	CASKGLGEATPDTQYF
TRBV4-1	TRBJ2-1	CASSQHGANEQFF
TRBV12-3/TRBV12-4	TRBJ2-7	CASRTMANEQYF
TRBV27	TRBJ2-7	CASKSAGHTYEQYF
TRBV2	TRBJ2-3	CASSGDRGGPDTQYF
TRBV11-3	TRBJ2-1	CASSLDRSWGASYNEQFF
TRBV2	TRBJ2-2	CASSGGVTGELFF
TRBV6-2/TRBV6-3	TRBJ1-1	CASSRRTELNTEAFF
TRBV12-3/TRBV12-4	TRBJ1-6	CASSFRTYNSPLHF
TRBV6-5	TRBJ1-1	CASSYATGGPNTEAFF
TRBV27	TRBJ1-2	CASSFKAGGSYTF
TRBV6-1	TRBJ2-2	CASSLRTGGAGELFF
TRBV29-1	TRBJ2-7	CSVEDMRGDTYEQYF
TRBV27	TRBJ1-3	CASSFVGTGNTIYF
TRBV2	TRBJ1-1	CASIPGANTEAFF
TRBV5-1	TRBJ1-4	CASSKDLNHRESANEKLFF
TRBV7-2	TRBJ1-1	CASSLGARGYTEAFF
TRBV6-5	TRBJ2-2	CASSYSPEELFF
TRBV29-1	TRBJ2-1	CSVEASRAYNEQFF
TRBV12-3/TRBV12-4	TRBJ2-7	CASSLGRIVLYEQYF
TRBV7-8	TRBJ2-1	CASSLTTRGDEQFF
TRBV7-6	TRBJ2-3	CASSLGRGGGTDTQYF
TRBV5-4	TRBJ1-3	CASSHDSSGNTIYF
TRBV28	TRBJ1-4	CASIKETGANEKLFF
TRBV6-2/TRBV6-3	TRBJ1-1	CASSYSPTGITEAFF